This T cell receptor (beta chain) is drawn from a study of blood T cell repertoires in COVID-19. Study context: The United States, Italy and Spain supplied acute and convalescent COVID-19 samples. T cells, B-cell-depleted T cells, or PBMCs supplied cDNA or gDNA.

Authors' analysis steps: It was from reference gene primer amplification that nucleated cell counts were estimated. Assay used: immunoSEQ multiplex PCR; TCRdb lists only in-frame clones, some missing. V and J calls and clone size are as listed in that table; D and trimming were resolved from the DNA. The sample consists of some 140,000 clones, 70% to 85% of them appearing once. This clonotype was sampled from a man aged 60-69 years with acute or convalescent COVID-19. The sequenced material came from peripheral blood.

CDR3 sequence: CASSLRNGELFF. In DNA form, the CDR3 reads TGTGCCAGCAGCTTGCGGAACGGGGAGCTGTTTTTT. The chain uses TRBV7-2 and TRBJ2-2; the D is unclear. CDR3 length: 12 residues. V was cut by 3 bases and J by 7 bases, with 6 bases left in between. Germline lookup yields CDR1 SGHTA and CDR2 FQGNSA.